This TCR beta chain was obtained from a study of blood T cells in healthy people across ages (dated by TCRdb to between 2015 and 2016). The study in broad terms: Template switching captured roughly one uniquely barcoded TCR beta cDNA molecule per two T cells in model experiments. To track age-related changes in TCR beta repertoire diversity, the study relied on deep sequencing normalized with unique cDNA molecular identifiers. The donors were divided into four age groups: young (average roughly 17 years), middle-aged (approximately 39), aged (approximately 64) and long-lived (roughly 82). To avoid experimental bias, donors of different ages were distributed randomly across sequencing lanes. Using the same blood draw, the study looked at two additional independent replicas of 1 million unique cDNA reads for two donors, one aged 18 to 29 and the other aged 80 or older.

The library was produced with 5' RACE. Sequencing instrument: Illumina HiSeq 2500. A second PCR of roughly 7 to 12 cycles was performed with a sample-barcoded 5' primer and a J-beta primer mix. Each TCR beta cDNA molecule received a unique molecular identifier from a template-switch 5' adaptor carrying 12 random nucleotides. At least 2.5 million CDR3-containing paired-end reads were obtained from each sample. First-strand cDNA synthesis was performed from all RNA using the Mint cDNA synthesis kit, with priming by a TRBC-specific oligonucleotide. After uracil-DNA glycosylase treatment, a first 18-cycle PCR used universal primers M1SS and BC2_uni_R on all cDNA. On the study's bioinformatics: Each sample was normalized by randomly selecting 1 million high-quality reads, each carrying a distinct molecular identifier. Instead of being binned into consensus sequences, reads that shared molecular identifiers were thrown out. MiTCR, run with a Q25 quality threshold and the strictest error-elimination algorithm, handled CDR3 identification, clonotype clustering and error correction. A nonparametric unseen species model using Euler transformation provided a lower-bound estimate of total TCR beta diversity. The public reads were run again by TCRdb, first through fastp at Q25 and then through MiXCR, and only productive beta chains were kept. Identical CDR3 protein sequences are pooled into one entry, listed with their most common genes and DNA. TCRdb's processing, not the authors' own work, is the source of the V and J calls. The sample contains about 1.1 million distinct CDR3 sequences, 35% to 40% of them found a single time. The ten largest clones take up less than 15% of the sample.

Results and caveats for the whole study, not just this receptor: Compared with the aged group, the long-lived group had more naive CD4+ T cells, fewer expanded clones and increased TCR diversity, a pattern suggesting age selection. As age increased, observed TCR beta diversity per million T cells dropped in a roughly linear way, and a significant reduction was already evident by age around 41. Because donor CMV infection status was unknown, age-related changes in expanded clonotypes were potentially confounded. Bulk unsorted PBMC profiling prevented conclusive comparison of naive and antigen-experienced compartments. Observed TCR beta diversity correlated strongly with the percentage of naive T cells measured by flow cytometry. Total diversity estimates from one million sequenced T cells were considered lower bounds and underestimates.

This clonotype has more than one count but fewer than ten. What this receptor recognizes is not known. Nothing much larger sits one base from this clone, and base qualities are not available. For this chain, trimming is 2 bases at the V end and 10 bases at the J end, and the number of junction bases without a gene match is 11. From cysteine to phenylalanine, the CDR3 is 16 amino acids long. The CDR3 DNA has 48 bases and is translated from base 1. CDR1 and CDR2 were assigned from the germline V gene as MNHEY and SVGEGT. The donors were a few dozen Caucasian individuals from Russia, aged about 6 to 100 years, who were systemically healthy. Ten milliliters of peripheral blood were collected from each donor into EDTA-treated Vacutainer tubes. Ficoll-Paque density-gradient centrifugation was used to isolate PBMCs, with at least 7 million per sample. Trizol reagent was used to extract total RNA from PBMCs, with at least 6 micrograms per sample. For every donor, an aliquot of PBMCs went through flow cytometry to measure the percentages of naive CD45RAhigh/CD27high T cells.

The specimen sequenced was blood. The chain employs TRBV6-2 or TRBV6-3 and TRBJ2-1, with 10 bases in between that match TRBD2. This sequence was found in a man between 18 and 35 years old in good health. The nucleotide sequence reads TGTGCCAGCAGTTACGGATGGGCTAGCGGGGGAGCGGAGCAGTTCTTC. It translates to CASSYGWASGGAEQFF.